This paragraph reports one T cell receptor beta chain. Its antigen is currently unknown. The PCR contained 60 Vbeta and 13 Jbeta primers. Sequenced by immunoSEQ multiplex PCR; TCRdb stores in-frame clones only, minus some. Here the sample spans 150,000 to 200,000 clones, 65% to 85% being singletons. The data stem from a study of cytomegalovirus exposure and HLA in healthy donors. About the research overall: From HLA-typed donors, an early data release held some 80 million unique TCRs.

CDR3 length equals 15 residues. V was cut by 4 bases and J by 2 bases, with 10 bases left in between. Germline lookup yields CDR1 SGHRS and CDR2 YFSETQ. Study-wide results and limits: Specific recognition of CMV antigens was confirmed in vitro for a few chains (all CMV-associated). Whilst most TCR sequences proved rare, a subset of public TCRs occurred across many donors.

Sequenced material: PBMCs. The chain links TRBV5-1 to TRBJ2-6; D remains ambiguous. The receptor's source is a woman aged 25-40 years in good health and CMV-seropositive. The CDR3, as DNA: TGCGCCAGCAGCCCCGACTCAACTGGGGCCAACGTCCTGACTTTC. It yields the protein CASSPDSTGANVLTF.